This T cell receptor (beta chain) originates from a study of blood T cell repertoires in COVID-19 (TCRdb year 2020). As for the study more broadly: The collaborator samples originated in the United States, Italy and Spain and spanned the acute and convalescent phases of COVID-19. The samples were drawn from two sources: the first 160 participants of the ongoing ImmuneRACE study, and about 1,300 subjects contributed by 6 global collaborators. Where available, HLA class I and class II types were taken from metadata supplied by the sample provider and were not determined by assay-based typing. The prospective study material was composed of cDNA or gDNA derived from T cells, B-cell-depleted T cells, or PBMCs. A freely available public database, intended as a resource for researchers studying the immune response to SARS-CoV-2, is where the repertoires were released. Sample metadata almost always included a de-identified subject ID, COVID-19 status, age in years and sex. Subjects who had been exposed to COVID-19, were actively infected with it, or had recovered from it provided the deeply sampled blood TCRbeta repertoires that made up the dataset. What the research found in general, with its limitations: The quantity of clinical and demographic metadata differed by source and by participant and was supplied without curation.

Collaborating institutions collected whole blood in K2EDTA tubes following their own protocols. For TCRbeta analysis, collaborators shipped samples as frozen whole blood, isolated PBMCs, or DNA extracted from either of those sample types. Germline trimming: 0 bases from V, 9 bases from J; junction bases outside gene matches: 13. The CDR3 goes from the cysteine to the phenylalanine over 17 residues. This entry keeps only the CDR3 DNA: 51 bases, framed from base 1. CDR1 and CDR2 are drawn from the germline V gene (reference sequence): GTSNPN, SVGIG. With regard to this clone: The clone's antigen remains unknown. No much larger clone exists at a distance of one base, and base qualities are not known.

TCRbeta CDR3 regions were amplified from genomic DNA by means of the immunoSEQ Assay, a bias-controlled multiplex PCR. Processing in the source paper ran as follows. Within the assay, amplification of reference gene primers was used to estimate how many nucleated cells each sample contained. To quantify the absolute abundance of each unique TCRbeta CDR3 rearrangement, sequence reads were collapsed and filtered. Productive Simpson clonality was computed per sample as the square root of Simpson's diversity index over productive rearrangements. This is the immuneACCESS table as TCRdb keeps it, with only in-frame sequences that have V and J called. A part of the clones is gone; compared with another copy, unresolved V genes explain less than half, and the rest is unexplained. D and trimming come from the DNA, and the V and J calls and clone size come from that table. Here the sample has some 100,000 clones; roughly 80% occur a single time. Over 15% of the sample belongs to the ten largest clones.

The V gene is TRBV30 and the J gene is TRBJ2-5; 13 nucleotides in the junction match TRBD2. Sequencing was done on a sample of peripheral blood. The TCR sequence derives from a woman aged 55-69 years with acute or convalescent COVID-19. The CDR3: CAWSVLRTSGSLIAQYF. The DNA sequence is TGTGCCTGGAGTGTACTGCGGACTAGCGGGAGCCTGATAGCCCAGTACTTC.